The rows below give T cell receptor beta chains drawn from one sample of a study of CD8 T cells in Susac syndrome. One entry per CDR3 protein results from TCRdb running MiXCR on the immunoSEQ multiplex PCR reads. The sample holds hundreds of thousands of distinct CDR3 sequences, 89% seen once. The sequencing sample was made of CD8+ T cells from PBMCs. Every receptor here comes from a human donor with multiple sclerosis. The CDR3 runs from the conserved cysteine through the conserved F or W. A D gene is named only where the DNA matches it firmly. Expanded clones are given a class, and other clones once, few, many or no size at all.

CDR3 protein: CASSPTTSGRWADTQYF
CDR3 DNA: TGTGCCAGCAGCCCAACTACTAGCGGGAGATGGGCAGATACGCAGTATTTT
D gene: TRBD2
J gene: TRBJ2-3
clone size: NA
V gene: TRBV14

CDR3 protein: CASSQVTNEKLFF
CDR3 DNA: TGCGCCAGCAGCCAAGTGACTAATGAAAAACTGTTTTTT
D gene: NA
J gene: TRBJ1-4
clone size: NA
V gene: TRBV4-3

CDR3 protein: CSGWDGGYTF
CDR3 DNA: TGCAGTGGGTGGGACGGTGGCTACACCTTC
D gene: NA
J gene: TRBJ1-2
clone size: NA
V gene: TRBV29-1

CDR3 protein: CASSSGGTTDTQYF
CDR3 DNA: TGTGCCAGCAGTAGCGGGGGAACCACAGATACGCAGTATTTT
D gene: TRBD2
J gene: TRBJ2-3
clone size: NA
V gene: TRBV6-2/TRBV6-3

CDR3 protein: CASSASRDEQFF
CDR3 DNA: TGTGCCAGCAGTGCGTCTAGGGATGAGCAGTTCTTC
D gene: NA
J gene: TRBJ2-1
clone size: NA
V gene: TRBV6-1

CDR3 protein: CASSVSGRQETQYF
CDR3 DNA: TGTGCCAGCAGCGTCTCAGGGCGGCAAGAGACCCAGTACTTC
D gene: NA
J gene: TRBJ2-5
clone size: NA
V gene: TRBV9

CDR3 protein: CSARPYLGTSGRAASPTDTQYF
CDR3 DNA: TGCAGTGCTCGCCCCTACCTCGGGACTAGCGGGAGGGCCGCGAGTCCCACAGATACGCAGTATTTT
D gene: TRBD2
J gene: TRBJ2-3
clone size: NA
V gene: TRBV20-1

CDR3 protein: CASSDGSVNEQFF
CDR3 DNA: TGTGCCAGCAGTGACGGGTCAGTGAATGAGCAGTTCTTC
D gene: NA
J gene: TRBJ2-1
clone size: NA
V gene: TRBV6-4

CDR3 protein: CASSPRGGEQFF
CDR3 DNA: TGTGCCAGCAGTCCCAGGGGTGGTGAGCAGTTCTTC
D gene: NA
J gene: TRBJ2-1
clone size: NA
V gene: TRBV6-6

CDR3 protein: CASSFSGPGVVYTF
CDR3 DNA: TGTGCCAGCAGCTTCTCGGGGCCGGGAGTAGTCTACACCTTC
D gene: NA
J gene: TRBJ1-2
clone size: NA
V gene: TRBV7-9

CDR3 protein: CASSLEGGSYNEQFF
CDR3 DNA: TGTGCCAGCAGTTTGGAAGGGGGCTCCTACAATGAGCAGTTCTTC
D gene: NA
J gene: TRBJ2-1
clone size: NA
V gene: TRBV27

CDR3 protein: CASSYYPLAGYNEQFF
CDR3 DNA: TGTGCCAGCAGTTACTACCCCCTAGCGGGCTACAATGAGCAGTTCTTC
D gene: TRBD2
J gene: TRBJ2-1
clone size: NA
V gene: TRBV6-2/TRBV6-3

CDR3 protein: CASSGRTEREDDEQFF
CDR3 DNA: TGTGCCAGCAGTGGAAGGACAGAGCGGGAGGATGATGAGCAGTTCTTC
D gene: TRBD2
J gene: TRBJ2-1
clone size: once
V gene: TRBV6-2/TRBV6-3

CDR3 protein: CAWSVPPNTEAFF
CDR3 DNA: TGTGCCTGGAGTGTACCTCCGAACACTGAAGCTTTCTTT
D gene: NA
J gene: TRBJ1-1
clone size: NA
V gene: TRBV30

CDR3 protein: CASSYPTQGWLYGYTF
CDR3 DNA: TGTGCCAGCAGTTACCCCACCCAGGGCTGGCTCTATGGCTACACCTTC
D gene: NA
J gene: TRBJ1-2
clone size: NA
V gene: TRBV6-2/TRBV6-3